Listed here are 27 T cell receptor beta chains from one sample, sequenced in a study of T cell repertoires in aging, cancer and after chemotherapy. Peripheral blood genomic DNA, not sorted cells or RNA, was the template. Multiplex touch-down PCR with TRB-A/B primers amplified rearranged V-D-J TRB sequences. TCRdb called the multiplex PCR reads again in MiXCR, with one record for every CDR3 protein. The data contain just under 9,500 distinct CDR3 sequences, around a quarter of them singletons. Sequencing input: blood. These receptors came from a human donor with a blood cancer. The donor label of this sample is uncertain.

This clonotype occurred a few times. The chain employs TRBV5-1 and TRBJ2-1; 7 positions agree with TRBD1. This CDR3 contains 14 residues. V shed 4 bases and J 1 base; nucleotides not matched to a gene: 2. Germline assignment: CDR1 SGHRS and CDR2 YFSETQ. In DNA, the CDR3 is TGCGCCAGCAGCACAGGGGAGTCCTACAATGAGCAGTTCTTC. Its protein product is CASSTGESYNEQFF.

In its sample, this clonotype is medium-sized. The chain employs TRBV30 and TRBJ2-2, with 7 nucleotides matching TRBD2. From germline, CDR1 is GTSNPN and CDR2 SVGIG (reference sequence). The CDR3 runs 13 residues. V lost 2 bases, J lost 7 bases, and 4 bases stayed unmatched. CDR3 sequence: CAWSPSGSGELFF. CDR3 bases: TGTGCCTGGAGTCCTAGCGGAAGCGGGGAGCTGTTTTTT.

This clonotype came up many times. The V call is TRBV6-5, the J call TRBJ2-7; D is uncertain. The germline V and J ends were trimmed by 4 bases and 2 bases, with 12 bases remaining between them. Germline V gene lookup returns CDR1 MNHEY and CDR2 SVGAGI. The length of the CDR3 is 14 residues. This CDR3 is CASSLVSVPYEQYF. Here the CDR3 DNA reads TGTGCCAGCAGTTTAGTCAGCGTGCCCTACGAGCAGTACTTC.

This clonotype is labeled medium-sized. CDR3 nucleotides: TGTGCCAGCTCACCAGGGGGGGCTGAAGCTTTCTTT. Its protein product is CASSPGGAEAFF. The V call is TRBV18, the J call TRBJ1-1; D perhaps matches TRBD1 (5 bases). Germline V CDR1 and CDR2: KGHSH, LQKENI. CDR3 size: 12 residues. The germline V and J ends were trimmed by 2 bases and 6 bases, with 7 bases remaining between them. Complete variable domain (other parts from reference TRBV18 and TRBJ1-1): NAGVMQNPRHLVRRRGQEARLRCSPMKGHSHVYWYRQLPEEGLKFMVYLQKENIIDESGMPKERFSAEFPKEGPSILRIQQVVRGDSAAYFCASSPGGAEAFFGQGTRLTVV.

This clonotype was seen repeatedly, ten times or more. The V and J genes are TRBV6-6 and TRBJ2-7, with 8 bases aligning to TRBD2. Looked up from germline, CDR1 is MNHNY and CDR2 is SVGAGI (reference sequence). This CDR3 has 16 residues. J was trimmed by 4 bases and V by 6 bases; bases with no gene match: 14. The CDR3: CASSSPSLAVLYEQYF. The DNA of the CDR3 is TGTGCCAGCAGCTCCCCCTCACTAGCGGTCCTGTACGAGCAGTACTTC.

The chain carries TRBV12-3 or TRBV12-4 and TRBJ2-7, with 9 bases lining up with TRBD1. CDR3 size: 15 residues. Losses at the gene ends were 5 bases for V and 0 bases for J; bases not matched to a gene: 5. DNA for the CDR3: TGTGCCAGCAGTACCCGGACAGGGGTCTCCTACGAGCAGTACTTC. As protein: CASSTRTGVSYEQYF.

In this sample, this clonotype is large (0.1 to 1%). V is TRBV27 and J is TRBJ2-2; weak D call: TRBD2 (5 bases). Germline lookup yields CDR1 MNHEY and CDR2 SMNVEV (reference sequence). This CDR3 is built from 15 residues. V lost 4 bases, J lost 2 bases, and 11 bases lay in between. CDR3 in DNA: TGTGCCAGCAGTTCGGTTGCGGGTAACACCGGGGAGCTGTTTTTT. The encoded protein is CASSSVAGNTGELFF.

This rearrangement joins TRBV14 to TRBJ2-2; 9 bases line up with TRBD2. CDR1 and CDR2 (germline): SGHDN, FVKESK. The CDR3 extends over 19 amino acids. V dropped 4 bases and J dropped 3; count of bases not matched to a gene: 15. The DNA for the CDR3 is TGTGCCAGCAGCCGATATAGCGGGAGAGGGTTTGTGTACACCGGGGAGCTGTTTTTT. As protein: CASSRYSGRGFVYTGELFF.

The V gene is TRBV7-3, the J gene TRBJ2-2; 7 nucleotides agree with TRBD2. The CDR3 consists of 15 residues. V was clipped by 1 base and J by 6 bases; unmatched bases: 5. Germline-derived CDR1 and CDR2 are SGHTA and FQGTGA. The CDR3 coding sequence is TGTGCCAGCAGCTTAATATCGGCGGGAGCCGGGGAGCTGTTTTTT. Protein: CASSLISAGAGELFF.

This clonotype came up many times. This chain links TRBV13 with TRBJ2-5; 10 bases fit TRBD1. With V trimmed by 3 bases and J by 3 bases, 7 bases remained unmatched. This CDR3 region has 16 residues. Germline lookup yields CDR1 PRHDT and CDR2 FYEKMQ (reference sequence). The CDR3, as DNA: TGTGCCAGCAGCTTTTCTAGGGACAGGGGAGAAGAGACCCAGTACTTC. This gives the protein CASSFSRDRGEETQYF.

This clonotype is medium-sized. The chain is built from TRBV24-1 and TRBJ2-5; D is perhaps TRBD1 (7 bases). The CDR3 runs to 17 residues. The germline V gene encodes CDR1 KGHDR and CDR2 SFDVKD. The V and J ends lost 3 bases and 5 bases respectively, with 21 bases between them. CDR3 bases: TGTGCCACCAGTGATCCCGCCTCGACAGGGCGGGGTGAGACCCAGTACTTC. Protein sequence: CATSDPASTGRGETQYF.

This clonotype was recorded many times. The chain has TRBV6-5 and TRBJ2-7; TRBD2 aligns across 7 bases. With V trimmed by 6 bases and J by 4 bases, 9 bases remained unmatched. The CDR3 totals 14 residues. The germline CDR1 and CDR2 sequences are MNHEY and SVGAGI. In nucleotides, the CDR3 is TGTGCCAGCAGGGAGGGAGGGGCTCCTTACGAGCAGTACTTC. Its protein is CASREGGAPYEQYF.

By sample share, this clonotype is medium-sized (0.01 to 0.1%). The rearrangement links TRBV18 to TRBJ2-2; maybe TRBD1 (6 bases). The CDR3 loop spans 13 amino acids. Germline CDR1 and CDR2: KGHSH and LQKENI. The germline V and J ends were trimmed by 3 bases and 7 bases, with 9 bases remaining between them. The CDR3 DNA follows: TGTGCCAGCTCACCGGACAGTCGCGGGGAGCTGTTTTTT. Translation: CASSPDSRGELFF.

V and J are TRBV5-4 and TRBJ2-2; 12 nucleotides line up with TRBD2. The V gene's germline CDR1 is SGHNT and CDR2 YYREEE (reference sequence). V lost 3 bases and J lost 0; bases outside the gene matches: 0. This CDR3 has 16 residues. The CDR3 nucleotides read TGTGCCAGCAGCTCTAGCGGGAGGGCGAACACCGGGGAGCTGTTTTTT. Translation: CASSSSGRANTGELFF.

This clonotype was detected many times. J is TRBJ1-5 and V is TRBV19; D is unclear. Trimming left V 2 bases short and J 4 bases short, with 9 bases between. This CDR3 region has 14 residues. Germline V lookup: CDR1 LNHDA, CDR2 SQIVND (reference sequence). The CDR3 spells CASSIYEVNQPQHF. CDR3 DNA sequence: TGTGCCAGTAGTATATATGAGGTAAATCAGCCCCAGCATTTT.

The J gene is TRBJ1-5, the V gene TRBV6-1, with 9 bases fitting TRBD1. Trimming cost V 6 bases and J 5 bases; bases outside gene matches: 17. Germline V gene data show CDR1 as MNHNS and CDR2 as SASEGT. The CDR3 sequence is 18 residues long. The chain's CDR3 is CASRDTDRGAFSHQPQHF. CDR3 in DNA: TGTGCCAGCAGGGATACGGACAGGGGCGCGTTTAGTCATCAGCCCCAGCATTTT.

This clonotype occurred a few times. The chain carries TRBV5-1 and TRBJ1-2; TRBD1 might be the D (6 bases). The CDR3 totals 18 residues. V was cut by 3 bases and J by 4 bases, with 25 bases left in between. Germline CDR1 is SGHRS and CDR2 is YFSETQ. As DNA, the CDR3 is TGCGCCAGCAGCTCCCCCACCGGCGCAGGGGTGACAGGCTATGGCTACACCTTC. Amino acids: CASSSPTGAGVTGYGYTF.

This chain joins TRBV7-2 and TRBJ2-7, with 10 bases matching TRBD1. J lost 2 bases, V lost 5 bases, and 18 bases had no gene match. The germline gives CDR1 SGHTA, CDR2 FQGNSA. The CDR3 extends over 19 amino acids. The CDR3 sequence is CASSAMGQGPASLPYEQYF. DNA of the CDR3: TGTGCCAGCAGCGCGATGGGACAGGGGCCAGCTAGCCTCCCCTACGAGCAGTACTTC.

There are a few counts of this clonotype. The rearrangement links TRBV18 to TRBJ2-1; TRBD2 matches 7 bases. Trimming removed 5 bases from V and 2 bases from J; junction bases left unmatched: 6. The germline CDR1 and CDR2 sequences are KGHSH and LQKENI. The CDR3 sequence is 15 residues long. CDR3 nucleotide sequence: TGTGCCAGCTCAACCGGACTAGTAACCTACAATGAGCAGTTCTTC. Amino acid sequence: CASSTGLVTYNEQFF.

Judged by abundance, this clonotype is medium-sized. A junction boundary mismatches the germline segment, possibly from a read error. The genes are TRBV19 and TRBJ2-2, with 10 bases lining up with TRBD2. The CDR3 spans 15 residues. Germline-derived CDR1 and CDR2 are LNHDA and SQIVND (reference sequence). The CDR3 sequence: CASSITSGNPGELFF. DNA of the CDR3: TGTGCCAGTAGTATTACTAGCGGGAACCCCGGGGAGCTGTTTTTT.

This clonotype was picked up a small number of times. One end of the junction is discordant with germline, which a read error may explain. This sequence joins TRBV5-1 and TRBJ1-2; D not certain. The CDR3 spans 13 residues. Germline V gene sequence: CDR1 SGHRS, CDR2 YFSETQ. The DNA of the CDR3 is TGCGCCAGCAGTTTGGACCCTAAATATGGCTACACCTTC. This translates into CASSLDPKYGYTF.

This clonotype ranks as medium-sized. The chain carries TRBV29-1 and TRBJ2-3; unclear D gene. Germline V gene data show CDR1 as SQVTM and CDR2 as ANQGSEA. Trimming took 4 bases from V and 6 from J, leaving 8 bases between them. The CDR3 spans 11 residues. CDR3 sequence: CSVGTADTQYF. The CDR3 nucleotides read TGCAGCGTTGGGACGGCGGATACGCAGTATTTT.

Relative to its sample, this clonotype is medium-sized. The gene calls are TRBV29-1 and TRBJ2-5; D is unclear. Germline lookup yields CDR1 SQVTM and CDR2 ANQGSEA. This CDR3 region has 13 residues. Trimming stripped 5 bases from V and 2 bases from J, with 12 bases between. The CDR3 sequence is CSVLSVPQETQYF. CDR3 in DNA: TGCAGCGTTCTGTCAGTACCTCAAGAGACCCAGTACTTC.

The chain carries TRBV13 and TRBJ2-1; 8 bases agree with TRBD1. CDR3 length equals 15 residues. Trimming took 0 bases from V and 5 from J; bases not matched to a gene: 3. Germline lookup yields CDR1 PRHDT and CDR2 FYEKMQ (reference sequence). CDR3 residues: CASSLGAGGNNEQFF. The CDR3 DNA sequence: TGTGCCAGCAGCTTAGGGGCAGGGGGCAACAATGAGCAGTTCTTC.

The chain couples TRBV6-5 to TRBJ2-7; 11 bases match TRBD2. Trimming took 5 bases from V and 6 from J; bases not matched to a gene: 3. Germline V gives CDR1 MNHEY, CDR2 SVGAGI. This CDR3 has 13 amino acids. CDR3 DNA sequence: TGTGCCAGCAGTCTAGCGGGAGGATCCGAGCAGTACTTC. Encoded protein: CASSLAGGSEQYF.

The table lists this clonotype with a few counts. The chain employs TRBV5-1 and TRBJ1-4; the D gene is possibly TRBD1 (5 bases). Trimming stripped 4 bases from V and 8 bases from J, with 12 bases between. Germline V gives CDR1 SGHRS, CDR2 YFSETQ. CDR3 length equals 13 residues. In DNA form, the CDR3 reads TGCGCCAGCAGCCCTGGGGGACTCGAAAAACTGTTTTTT. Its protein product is CASSPGGLEKLFF.

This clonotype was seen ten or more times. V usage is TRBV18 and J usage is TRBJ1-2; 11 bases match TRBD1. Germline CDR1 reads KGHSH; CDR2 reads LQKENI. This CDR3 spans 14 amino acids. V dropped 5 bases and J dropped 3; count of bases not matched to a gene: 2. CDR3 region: CASSEGQGDYGYTF. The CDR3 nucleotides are TGTGCCAGCTCAGAGGGACAGGGGGACTATGGCTACACCTTC.